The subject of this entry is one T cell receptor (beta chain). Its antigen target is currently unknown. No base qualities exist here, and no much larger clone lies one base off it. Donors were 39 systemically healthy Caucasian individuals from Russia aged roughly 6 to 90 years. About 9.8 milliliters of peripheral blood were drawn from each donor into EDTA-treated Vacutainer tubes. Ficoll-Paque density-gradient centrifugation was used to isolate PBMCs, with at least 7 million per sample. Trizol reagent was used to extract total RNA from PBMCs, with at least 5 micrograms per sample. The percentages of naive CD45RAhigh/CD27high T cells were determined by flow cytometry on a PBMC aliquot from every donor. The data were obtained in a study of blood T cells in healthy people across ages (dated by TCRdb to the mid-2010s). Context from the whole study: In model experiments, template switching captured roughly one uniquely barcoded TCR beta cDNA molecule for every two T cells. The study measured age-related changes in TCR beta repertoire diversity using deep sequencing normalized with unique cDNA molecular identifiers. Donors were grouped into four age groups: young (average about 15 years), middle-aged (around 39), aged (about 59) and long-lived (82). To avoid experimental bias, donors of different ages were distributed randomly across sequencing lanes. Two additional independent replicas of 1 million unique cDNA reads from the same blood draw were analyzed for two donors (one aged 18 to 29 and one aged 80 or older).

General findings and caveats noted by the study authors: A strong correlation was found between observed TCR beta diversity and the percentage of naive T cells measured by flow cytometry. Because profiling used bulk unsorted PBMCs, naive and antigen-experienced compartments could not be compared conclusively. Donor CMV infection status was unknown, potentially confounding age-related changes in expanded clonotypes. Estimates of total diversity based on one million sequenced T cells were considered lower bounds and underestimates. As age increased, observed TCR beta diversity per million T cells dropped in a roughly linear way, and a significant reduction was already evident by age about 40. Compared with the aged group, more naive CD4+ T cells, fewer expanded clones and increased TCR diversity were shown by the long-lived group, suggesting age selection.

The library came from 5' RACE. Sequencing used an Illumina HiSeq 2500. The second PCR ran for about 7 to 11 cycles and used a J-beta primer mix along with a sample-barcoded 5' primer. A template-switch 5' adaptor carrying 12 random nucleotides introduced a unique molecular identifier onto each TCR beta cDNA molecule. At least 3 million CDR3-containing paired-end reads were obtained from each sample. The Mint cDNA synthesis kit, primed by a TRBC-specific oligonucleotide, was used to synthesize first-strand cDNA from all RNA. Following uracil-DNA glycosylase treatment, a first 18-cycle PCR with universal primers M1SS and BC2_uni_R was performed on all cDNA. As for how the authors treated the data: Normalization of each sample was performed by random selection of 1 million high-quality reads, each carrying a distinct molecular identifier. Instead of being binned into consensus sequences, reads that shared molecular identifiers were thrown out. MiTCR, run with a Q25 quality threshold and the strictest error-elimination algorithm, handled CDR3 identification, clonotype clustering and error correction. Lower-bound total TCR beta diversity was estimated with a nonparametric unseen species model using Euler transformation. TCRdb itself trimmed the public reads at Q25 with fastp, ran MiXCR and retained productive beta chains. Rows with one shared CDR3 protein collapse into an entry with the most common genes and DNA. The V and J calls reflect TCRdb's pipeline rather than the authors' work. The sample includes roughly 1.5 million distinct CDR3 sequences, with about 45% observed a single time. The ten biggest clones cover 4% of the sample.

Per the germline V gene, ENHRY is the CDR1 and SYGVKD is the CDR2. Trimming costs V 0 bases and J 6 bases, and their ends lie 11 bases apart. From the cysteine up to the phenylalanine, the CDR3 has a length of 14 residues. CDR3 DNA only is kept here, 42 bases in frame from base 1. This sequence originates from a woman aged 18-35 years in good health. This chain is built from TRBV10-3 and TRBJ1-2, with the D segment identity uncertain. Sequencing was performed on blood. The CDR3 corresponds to CAISESASGDGYTF. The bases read TGTGCCATCAGTGAGTCGGCATCGGGAGATGGCTACACCTTC.